The next 21 T cell receptor beta chains were all read from a single sample in a study of blood T cell repertoires in COVID-19 (dated by TCRdb to 2018 to 2020). The method was the immunoSEQ multiplex PCR assay. The immuneACCESS repertoire file appears here via TCRdb, limited to in-frame rearrangements. These files lack a portion of the clones; in checked studies, under half of the deficit traces to unresolved V genes, and the cause of the others is not known. This sample gives approximately 300,000 clones in total; 65% to 85% of them show up just once. 15% to 18% of the sample is taken by the ten largest. The sequenced sample consisted of peripheral blood. The receptors derive from a person between 70 and 80 years old with COVID-19, enrolled during active disease.

This chain joins TRBV29-1 and TRBJ2-7; 9 nucleotides agree with TRBD1. The CDR3 length is 13 residues. The junction had 7 bases not matched to a gene; V was cut back by 7 bases and J by 3 bases. Per germline, CDR1 SQVTM and CDR2 ANQGSEA. The DNA of the CDR3 is TGCAGCGCCCGACAGGGGGAGGTCTACGAGCAGTACTTC. Protein sequence: CSARQGEVYEQYF.

The count of this clone is one. This chain connects TRBV3-1 (or the pseudogene TRBV3-2) to TRBJ1-5, with 9 nucleotides matching TRBD1. The CDR3 consists of 17 residues. J lost 0 bases, V lost 4 bases, and 7 bases had no gene match. Germline CDR1 reads LGHDT; CDR2 reads YNNKEL (reference sequence). CDR3 amino acids: CASSPRLTGGSNQPQHF. CDR3 DNA: TGTGCCAGCAGCCCGCGTTTGACAGGGGGTAGCAATCAGCCCCAGCATTTT.

Here the CDR3 reads CASSPIAGLQETQYF. In DNA, the CDR3 is TGTGCCAGCAGCCCGATAGCGGGACTCCAAGAGACCCAGTACTTC. J is TRBJ2-5 and V is TRBV6-2 or TRBV6-3; 8 bases are a match to TRBD2. The CDR3 consists of 15 residues. With 6 bases clipped from V and 1 base from J, the junction kept 7 bases outside the gene matches. The germline V gene has CDR1 MNHEY and CDR2 SVGEGT.

The chain uses TRBV3-1 (or the pseudogene TRBV3-2) and TRBJ1-6, with TRBD1 as a possible D gene (6 bases). This CDR3 is 14 amino acids long. Germline V CDR1 and CDR2: LGHDT, YNNKEL (reference sequence). Trimming pared 3 bases from V and 10 bases from J, leaving 13 bases between. The CDR3 DNA reads as TGTGCCAGCAGCCACACAGGGCTGGGATCACCCCTCCACTTT. As protein: CASSHTGLGSPLHF.

The J gene is TRBJ2-1, the V gene TRBV7-8; TRBD1 agrees at 10 bases. Germline V CDR1 and CDR2: SGHVS, FQNEAQ. Unmatched junction bases numbered 6, after V lost 5 bases and J lost 8 bases. This CDR3 has 14 residues. The CDR3 region has the DNA TGTGCCAGCAGCGCGAGACAGGGGGCCTATGAGCAGTTCTTC. Residues: CASSARQGAYEQFF.

This sequence joins TRBV5-1 and TRBJ2-2; 10 bases are a match to TRBD2. Germline V gene lookup returns CDR1 SGHRS and CDR2 YFSETQ. This CDR3 region has 15 residues. V shed 4 bases, J shed 6 bases, and the junction held 6 bases outside the gene matches. The CDR3 DNA follows: TGCGCCAGCAGCCATCAGCGGGGGGGCTCCGGGGAGCTGTTTTTT. Amino acids: CASSHQRGGSGELFF.

This chain joins TRBV7-9 and TRBJ1-1; D might be TRBD1 (5 bases). Germline CDR1 is SEHNR and CDR2 is FQNEAQ (reference sequence). Trimming took 1 base from V and 4 from J, leaving 10 bases between them. The CDR3 spans 14 residues. DNA of the CDR3: TGTGCCAGCAGCTTAGTAGGGGCGCCCACTGAAGCTTTCTTT. Protein product: CASSLVGAPTEAFF.

This chain connects TRBV7-9 to TRBJ2-1; TRBD2 matches 12 bases. The germline CDR1 and CDR2 sequences are SEHNR and FQNEAQ (reference sequence). This CDR3 has 18 amino acids. Germline trimming cut 0 bases from V and 5 bases from J; bases unmatched to any gene: 8. The CDR3 DNA reads TGTGCCAGCAGCTTAGCGTTGACTAGCGGGAGAGGCCACAATGAGCAGTTCTTC. This translates into CASSLALTSGRGHNEQFF. The variable domain in full, with the rest retrieved from reference TRBV7-9 and TRBJ2-1, is DTGVSQNPRHKITKRGQNVTFRCDPISEHNRLYWYRQTLGQGPEFLTYFQNEAQLEKSRLLSDRFSAERPKGSFSTLEIQRTEQGDSAMYLCASSLALTSGRGHNEQFFGPGTRLTVL.

In this sample, this clone turned up a few times. The V call is TRBV4-3, the J call TRBJ2-7, with D tentatively TRBD1 (6 bases). Germline CDR1 and CDR2: LGHNA and YSLEER. The CDR3 totals 14 residues. Trimming removed 2 bases at V and 2 bases at J, with 10 bases between. The CDR3 here is CASSQSQGTYEQYF. For the CDR3, the DNA is TGCGCCAGCAGCCAATCCCAGGGGACCTACGAGCAGTACTTC.

The genes are TRBV11-1 and TRBJ2-2, with D perhaps matching TRBD1 (5 bases). The CDR3 totals 14 residues. The V end lost 0 bases, the J end lost 5 bases, and 7 bases lay between the germline ends. Germline loops: CDR1 SGHAT, CDR2 FQDESV (reference sequence). CDR3 region: CASSLARGTGELFF. In DNA, the CDR3 is TGTGCCAGCAGCTTAGCAAGGGGAACCGGGGAGCTGTTTTTT.

The rearrangement joins TRBV5-1 to TRBJ2-1, with 11 nucleotides matching TRBD1. Looked up from germline, CDR1 is SGHRS and CDR2 is YFSETQ. The CDR3 extends over 16 amino acids. The ends lost 0 bases at V and 6 bases at J; junction bases unmatched: 5. The CDR3 reads CASSLVVGTGGNEQFF. Here the CDR3 DNA reads TGCGCCAGCAGCTTGGTAGTTGGGACAGGGGGCAATGAGCAGTTCTTC.

The rearrangement uses TRBV7-6 and TRBJ1-3, with TRBD1 matching over 8 bases. The CDR3 contains 17 residues. V was clipped by 3 bases and J by 2 bases; unmatched bases: 9. The germline gives CDR1 SGHVS, CDR2 FNYEAQ. CDR3 loop: CASSLETGVSAGNTIYF. The CDR3 DNA reads TGTGCCAGCAGCTTGGAGACAGGGGTTTCGGCTGGAAACACCATATATTTT.

The chain uses TRBV30 and TRBJ2-7; tentative D call: TRBD1 (6 bases). The CDR3 is 13 residues long. Trimming took 1 base from V and 7 from J, leaving 14 bases between them. CDR1 and CDR2 from the germline V gene are GTSNPN and SVGIG (reference sequence). This chain's CDR3 is CAWSGLGGLEQYF. DNA of the CDR3: TGTGCCTGGAGTGGTCTAGGGGGTCTGGAGCAGTACTTC.

The chain joins TRBV11-2 to TRBJ1-2; 7 bases map to TRBD1. The germline gives CDR1 SGHAT, CDR2 FQNNGV. There are 16 residues in the CDR3. V shed 1 base and J 6 bases; nucleotides not matched to a gene: 11. CDR3 bases: TGTGCCAGCAGCTTAGCCCTAAAAGTAGGGGGCGATGGCTACACCTTC. It yields the protein CASSLALKVGGDGYTF.

The chain uses TRBV19 and TRBJ2-7; TRBD2 matches 12 bases. With 3 bases clipped from V and 1 base from J, the junction kept 4 bases outside the gene matches. CDR3 length equals 16 residues. Looked up from germline, CDR1 is LNHDA and CDR2 is SQIVND (reference sequence). The CDR3 spells CASSIRLAGGSYEQYF. CDR3 coding DNA: TGTGCCAGTAGTATCCGGCTAGCGGGGGGGTCCTACGAGCAGTACTTC.

The chain recombines TRBV27 with TRBJ2-1; 12 bases are shared with TRBD1. CDR3 size: 15 residues. V was pared by 5 bases and J by 4 bases, with 3 bases of the junction left unmatched. CDR1 and CDR2 (germline): MNHEY, SMNVEV (reference sequence). CDR3 loop: CASSPGQGAYNEQFF. CDR3 DNA sequence: TGTGCCAGCAGTCCGGGACAGGGGGCTTACAATGAGCAGTTCTTC.

Only one count was recorded for this clone. The chain recombines TRBV6-5 with TRBJ1-2; tentatively, D is TRBD1 (5 bases). V shed 1 base and J shed 6 bases, with 9 bases lying between them. This CDR3 is built from 13 residues. Looked up from germline, CDR1 is MNHEY and CDR2 is SVGAGI. As DNA, the CDR3 is TGTGCCAGCAGTTACTTAGTAGGGGATGGCTACACCTTC. It yields the protein CASSYLVGDGYTF.

This clone was counted only a few times. This sequence joins TRBV19 and TRBJ1-1, with 9 bases identical to TRBD1. The V gene end was trimmed by 6 bases and the J gene end by 6 bases; junction bases not matched to a gene: 8. The CDR3 runs 14 residues. Per germline, CDR1 LNHDA and CDR2 SQIVND (reference sequence). The CDR3 DNA reads TGTGCCAGTAGCACAGGGGGCGTTCCCCCTGAAGCTTTCTTT. It yields the protein CASSTGGVPPEAFF.

In this sample, this clone turned up a few times. This chain connects TRBV19 to TRBJ2-2; tentatively, D is TRBD2 (6 bases). This CDR3 is built from 13 residues. Germline V gene sequence: CDR1 LNHDA, CDR2 SQIVND (reference sequence). Trimming cost V 8 bases and J 2 bases, with 9 bases left between them. CDR3 protein: CASWRENTGELFF. The CDR3 DNA sequence: TGTGCCAGTTGGAGGGAAAACACCGGGGAGCTGTTTTTT.

V is TRBV19 and J is TRBJ2-3; 7 bases agree with TRBD2. V trimming: 3 bases; J trimming: 6 bases; junction bases outside the gene matches: 6. Germline values: CDR1 LNHDA, CDR2 SQIVND (reference sequence). This CDR3 comprises 14 residues. CDR3 sequence: CASSMGGSLDTQYF. The CDR3 DNA reads as TGTGCCAGTAGTATGGGCGGGAGTCTGGATACGCAGTATTTT.

The V call is TRBV6-5, the J call TRBJ1-1, with TRBD1 as a possible D gene (5 bases). CDR3 length: 13 residues. From germline, CDR1 is MNHEY and CDR2 SVGAGI. The V gene lost 6 bases and the J gene lost 5 bases, with 13 bases spanning the gap. CDR3 coding DNA: TGTGCCAGCAGCGCAGGGTCGTGGACTGAAGCTTTCTTT. It is translated as CASSAGSWTEAFF.